This T cell receptor (beta chain) was recorded in a study of blood T cell repertoires in COVID-19 (dated by TCRdb to about 2020). A note on the overall study: Samples covering the acute and convalescent phases of COVID-19 were provided by collaborators in the United States, Italy and Spain. The prospective study material was composed of cDNA or gDNA derived from T cells, B-cell-depleted T cells, or PBMCs. Deeply sampled blood TCRbeta repertoires from subjects exposed to, actively infected with, or recovered from COVID-19 were included in the dataset. A freely available public database, intended as a resource for researchers studying the immune response to SARS-CoV-2, is where the repertoires were released. Samples were obtained from the ongoing ImmuneRACE study (first 160 participants) and from 1,254 subjects provided by 6 global collaborators. Sample metadata almost always included a de-identified subject ID, COVID-19 status, age in years and sex. HLA class I and class II types, where available, came from metadata supplied by the sample provider rather than from assay-based typing. The study at large found these results: How much clinical and demographic metadata was included differed by source and by participant, and the metadata was provided uncurated.

From cysteine to phenylalanine, the CDR3 is 15 amino acids long. The read is trimmed to its CDR3 DNA, 45 bases read in frame from base 1. V and J are truncated by 6 bases and 3 bases respectively, leaving an intervening sequence of 18 bases. CDR1 and CDR2, looked up from the germline V gene, are MNHEY and SVGAGI. A note on this clone: Its antigen has not been determined. No base quality information exists; no much larger clone differs at one position.

TCRbeta CDR3 regions were amplified from genomic DNA using the immunoSEQ Assay, a bias-controlled multiplex PCR. In the source study's methods: The number of nucleated cells in each sample was estimated from the amplification of reference gene primers within the assay. Sequence reads were collapsed and filtered to measure the absolute abundance of every unique TCRbeta CDR3 rearrangement. For each sample, productive Simpson clonality was calculated as the square root of Simpson's diversity index across productive rearrangements. This is the immuneACCESS table as TCRdb keeps it, with only in-frame sequences that have V and J called. A part of the clones is gone; compared with another copy, unresolved V genes explain less than half, and the rest is unexplained. That table is the source of V, J and clone size, and D and trimming were worked out from the DNA. This sample comprises tens of thousands of clones, around 82% of them detected only once. The ten most abundant clones make up around 27% of the sample.

Each collaborating institution followed its own protocols to collect whole blood in K2EDTA tubes. For TCRbeta analysis, collaborators shipped samples as frozen whole blood, isolated PBMCs, or DNA extracted from either of those sample types. The chain is made from TRBV6-5 and TRBJ2-7, with a tentative D gene TRBD1 over 5 matching bases. This clonotype originated in a human donor in a cohort sampled during active COVID-19. Sequencing was carried out using peripheral blood. CDR3 reads: CASSSTGHWIYEQYF. The DNA reads as follows: TGTGCCAGCAGCAGCACCGGACACTGGATCTACGAGCAGTACTTC.